A single sample is the source of the 9 T cell receptor beta chains below, sequenced in a study of blood T cell repertoires in COVID-19. Sequencing was performed with immunoSEQ multiplex PCR; in TCRdb, only in-frame clones are kept and a portion is missing. The data show 200,000 to 250,000 clones, approximately 80% seen once. Material for sequencing was peripheral blood. The receptor set was obtained from a man aged 30-40 years who had recovered from COVID-19.

The CDR3 loop reads CASSPDRNNEKLFF. As DNA, the CDR3 is TGTGCCAGCAGTCCCGACAGAAATAATGAAAAACTGTTTTTT. The V call is TRBV6-2 or TRBV6-3, the J call TRBJ1-4; tentative D call: TRBD1 (5 bases). The germline V and J ends were trimmed by 5 bases and 4 bases, with 11 bases remaining between them. Per germline, CDR1 MNHEY and CDR2 SVGEGT. The CDR3 is 14 amino acids.

In its sample, this clone was seen many times. V and J are TRBV5-5 and TRBJ1-1; D is ambiguous. Germline-derived CDR1 and CDR2 are SGHKS and YYEKEE (reference sequence). The CDR3 is 16 residues long. With 2 bases removed from V and 0 bases from J, the gap between germline ends came to 14 bases. The CDR3 DNA follows: TGTGCCAGCAGCTTTAATCGAGGGAGGTTGAACACTGAAGCTTTCTTT. Encoded protein: CASSFNRGRLNTEAFF.

The chain combines TRBV5-1 with TRBJ2-3, with D tentatively TRBD1 (6 bases). Between the trimmed V and J ends, which lost 4 bases and 2 bases, there was a span of 14 bases. This CDR3 is 15 amino acids long. Germline V gene data show CDR1 as SGHRS and CDR2 as YFSETQ. The CDR3 DNA reads as TGCGCCAGCAGCGGGGACACCCACGCCACAGATACGCAGTATTTT. Amino acid sequence: CASSGDTHATDTQYF.

V gene TRBV7-8 combines with J gene TRBJ1-6; 7 nucleotides line up with TRBD1. The CDR3 has 14 amino acids. Trimming at V came to 1 base and at J to 10 bases, leaving 4 bases not matched to a gene. The germline gives CDR1 SGHVS, CDR2 FQNEAQ. This chain's CDR3 is CASSLGDSRSPLHF. The CDR3 region has the DNA TGTGCCAGCAGCTTAGGGGACAGTCGCTCACCCCTCCACTTT.

The chain carries TRBV28 and TRBJ1-5, with D possibly matching TRBD1 (5 bases). With 5 bases removed from V and 4 bases from J, the gap between germline ends came to 9 bases. The CDR3 totals 13 residues. Per germline, CDR1 MDHEN and CDR2 SYDVKM. CDR3 DNA: TGTGCCAGCAGTCCCGGGGGGAATCAGCCCCAGCATTTT. Amino acid sequence: CASSPGGNQPQHF.

This clone is a singleton in its sample. This chain connects TRBV28 to TRBJ2-2; no reliable D call. The CDR3 consists of 12 residues. Trimming removed 1 base at V and 7 bases at J, with 4 bases between. In germline, CDR1 is MDHEN, CDR2 SYDVKM. CDR3 sequence (DNA): TGTGCCAGCAGTTTATATCGCGGGGAGCTGTTTTTT. Its translation is CASSLYRGELFF.

V and J are TRBV6-1 and TRBJ1-4; a weak D match, TRBD1 (5 bases). CDR3 length equals 15 residues. CDR1 MNHNS and CDR2 SASEGT come from the germline V gene. The V end lost 3 bases, the J end lost 5 bases, and 13 bases lay between the germline ends. The CDR3 nucleotides are TGTGCCAGCAGTGATCGGGAGACAGAGAATGAAAAACTGTTTTTT. Its protein is CASSDRETENEKLFF.

The chain uses TRBV24-1 and TRBJ1-5; unclear D gene. Deletions cut 4 bases from V and 1 base from J, with 4 bases between. Germline CDR1 KGHDR, CDR2 SFDVKD. The CDR3 spans 13 residues. The CDR3 DNA sequence: TGTGCCACCAGTGACGTGAGCAATCAGCCCCAGCATTTT. Translation gives CATSDVSNQPQHF.

The V call is TRBV2, the J call TRBJ1-6, with a tentative D call TRBD1 (5 bases). The germline CDR1 and CDR2 sequences are SNHLY and FYNNEI. CDR3 size: 13 residues. Trimming left V 3 bases short and J 10 bases short, with 10 bases between. CDR3 in DNA: TGTGCCAGCAGTGATCAGGGTAACTCACCCCTCCACTTT. This encodes CASSDQGNSPLHF.